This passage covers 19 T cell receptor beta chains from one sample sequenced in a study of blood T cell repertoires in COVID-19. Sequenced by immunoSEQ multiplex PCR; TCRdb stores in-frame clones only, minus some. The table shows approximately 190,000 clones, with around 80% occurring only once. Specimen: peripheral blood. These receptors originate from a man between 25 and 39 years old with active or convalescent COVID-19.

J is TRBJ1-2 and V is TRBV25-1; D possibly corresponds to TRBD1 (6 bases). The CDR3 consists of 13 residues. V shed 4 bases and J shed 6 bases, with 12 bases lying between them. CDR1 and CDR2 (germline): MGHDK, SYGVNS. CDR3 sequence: CASSGRTANGYTF. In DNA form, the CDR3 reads TGTGCCAGCAGTGGCAGGACAGCTAATGGCTACACCTTC.

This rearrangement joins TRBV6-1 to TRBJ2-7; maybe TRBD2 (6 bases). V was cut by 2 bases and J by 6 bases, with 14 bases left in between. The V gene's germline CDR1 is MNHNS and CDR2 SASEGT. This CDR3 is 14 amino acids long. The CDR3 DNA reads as TGTGCCAGCAGTGAACGTCCTGGAGGGCGCGAGCAGTACGTC. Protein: CASSERPGGREQYV.

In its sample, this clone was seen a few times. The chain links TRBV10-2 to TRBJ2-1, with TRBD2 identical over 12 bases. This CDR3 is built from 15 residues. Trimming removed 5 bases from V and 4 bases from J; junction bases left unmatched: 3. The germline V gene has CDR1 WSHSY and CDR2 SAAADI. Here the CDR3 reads CASSHLAGGYNEQFF. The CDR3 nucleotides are TGCGCCAGCAGTCACCTAGCGGGGGGGTACAATGAGCAGTTCTTC.

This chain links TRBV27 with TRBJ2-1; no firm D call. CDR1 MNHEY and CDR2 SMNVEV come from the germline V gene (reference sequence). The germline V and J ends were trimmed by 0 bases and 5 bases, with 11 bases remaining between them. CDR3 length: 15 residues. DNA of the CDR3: TGTGCCAGCAGTTTATCGATTATGGGCGACAATGAGCAGTTCTTC. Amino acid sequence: CASSLSIMGDNEQFF.

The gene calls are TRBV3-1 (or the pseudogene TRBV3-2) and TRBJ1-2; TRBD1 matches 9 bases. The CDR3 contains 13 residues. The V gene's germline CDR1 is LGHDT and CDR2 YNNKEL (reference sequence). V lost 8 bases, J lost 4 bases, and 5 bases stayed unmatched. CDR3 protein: CASGDRVGYGYTF. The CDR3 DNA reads TGTGCCAGCGGGGACAGGGTAGGCTATGGCTACACCTTC.

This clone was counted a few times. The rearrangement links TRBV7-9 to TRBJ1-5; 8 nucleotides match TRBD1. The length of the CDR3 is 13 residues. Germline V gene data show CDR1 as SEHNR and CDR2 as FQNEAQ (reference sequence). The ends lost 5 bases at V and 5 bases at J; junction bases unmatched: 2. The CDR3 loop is CASSHRGDQPQHF. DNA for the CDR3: TGTGCCAGCAGCCACAGGGGGGATCAGCCCCAGCATTTT.

CDR3 nucleotides: TGTGCCAGCACGCTAGCGCAGTCCGGGGAGCTGTTTTTT. Translated: CASTLAQSGELFF. The chain couples TRBV2 to TRBJ2-2; weak D call: TRBD2 (6 bases). Trimming left V 7 bases short and J 6 bases short, with 12 bases between. The CDR3 is made up of 13 amino acids. In germline, CDR1 is SNHLY, CDR2 FYNNEI.

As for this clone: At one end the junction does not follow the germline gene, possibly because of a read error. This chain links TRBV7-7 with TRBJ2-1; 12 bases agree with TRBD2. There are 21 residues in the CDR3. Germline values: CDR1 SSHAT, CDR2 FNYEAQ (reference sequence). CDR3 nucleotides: TGTGCTAGCAGCTTAGCGTTTTCCCGGACTAGCGGGAAATTCCGCTACAATGAGCAGTTCTTC. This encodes CASSLAFSRTSGKFRYNEQFF.

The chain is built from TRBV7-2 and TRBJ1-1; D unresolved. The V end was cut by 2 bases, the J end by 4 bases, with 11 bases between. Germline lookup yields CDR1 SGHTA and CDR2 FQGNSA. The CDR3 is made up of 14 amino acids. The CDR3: CASSLFSRGTEAFF. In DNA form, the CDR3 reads TGTGCCAGCAGCTTATTTTCGAGAGGCACTGAAGCTTTCTTT.

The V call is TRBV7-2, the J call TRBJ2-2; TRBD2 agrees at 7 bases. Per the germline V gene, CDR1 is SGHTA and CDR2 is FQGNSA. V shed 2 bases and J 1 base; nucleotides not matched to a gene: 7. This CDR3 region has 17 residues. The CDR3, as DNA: TGTGCCAGCAGCTTAATGGGCGGGGGAAAGAACACCGGGGAGCTGTTTTTT. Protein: CASSLMGGGKNTGELFF.

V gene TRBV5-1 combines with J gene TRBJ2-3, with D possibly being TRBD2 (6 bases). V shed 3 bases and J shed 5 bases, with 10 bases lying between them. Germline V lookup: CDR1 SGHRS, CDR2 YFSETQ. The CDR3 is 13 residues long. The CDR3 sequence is CASSWGVEDTQYF. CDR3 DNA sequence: TGCGCCAGCAGCTGGGGGGTTGAAGATACGCAGTATTTT. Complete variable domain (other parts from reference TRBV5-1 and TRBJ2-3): KAGVTQTPRYLIKTRGQQVTLSCSPISGHRSVSWYQQTPGQGLQFLFEYFSETQRNKGNFPGRFSGRQFSNSRSEMNVSTLELGDSALYLCASSWGVEDTQYFGPGTRLTVL.

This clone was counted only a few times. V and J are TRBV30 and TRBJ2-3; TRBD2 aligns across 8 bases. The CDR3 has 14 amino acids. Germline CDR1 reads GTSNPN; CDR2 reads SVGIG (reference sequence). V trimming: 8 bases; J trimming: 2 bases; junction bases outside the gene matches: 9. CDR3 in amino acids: CATPKRGYTDTQYF. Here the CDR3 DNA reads TGTGCCACCCCGAAGCGGGGGTACACAGATACGCAGTATTTT.

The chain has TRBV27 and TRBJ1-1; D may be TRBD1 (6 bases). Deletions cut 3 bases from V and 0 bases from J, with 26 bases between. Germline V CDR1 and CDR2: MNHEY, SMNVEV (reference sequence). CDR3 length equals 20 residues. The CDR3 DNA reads TGTGCCAGCAGTTTGTCACGAATCCCGGGACACCCATCCATGAACACTGAAGCTTTCTTT. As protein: CASSLSRIPGHPSMNTEAFF.

The CDR3: CASSPGGGPHIQYF. The CDR3 nucleotides read TGTGCCAGCAGTCCCGGGGGGGGACCGCACATTCAGTACTTC. J is TRBJ2-4 and V is TRBV27; 8 bases map to TRBD2. V was pared by 5 bases and J by 8 bases, with 8 bases of the junction left unmatched. The CDR3 contains 14 residues. Germline V CDR1 and CDR2: MNHEY, SMNVEV (reference sequence).

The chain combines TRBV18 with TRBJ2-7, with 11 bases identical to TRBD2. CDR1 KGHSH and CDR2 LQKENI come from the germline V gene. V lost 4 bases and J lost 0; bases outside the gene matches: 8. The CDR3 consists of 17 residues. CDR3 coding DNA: TGTGCCAGCTCACTAGGGACTAGCGGTTATAGCTCCTACGAGCAGTACTTC. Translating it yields CASSLGTSGYSSYEQYF.

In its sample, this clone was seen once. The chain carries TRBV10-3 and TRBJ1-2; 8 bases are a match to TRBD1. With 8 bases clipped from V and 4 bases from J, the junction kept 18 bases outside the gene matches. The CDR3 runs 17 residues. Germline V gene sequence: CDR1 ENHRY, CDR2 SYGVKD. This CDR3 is CAIDTVTDRAGPYGYTF. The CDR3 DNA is TGTGCCATCGATACTGTCACGGACAGGGCGGGACCCTATGGCTACACCTTC.

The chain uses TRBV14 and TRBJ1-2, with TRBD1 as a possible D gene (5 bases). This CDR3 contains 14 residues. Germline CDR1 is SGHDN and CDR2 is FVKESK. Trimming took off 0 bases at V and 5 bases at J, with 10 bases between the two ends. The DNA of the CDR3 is TGTGCCAGCAGCCAAGACAGGGTAGGATATGGCTACACCTTC. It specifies CASSQDRVGYGYTF.

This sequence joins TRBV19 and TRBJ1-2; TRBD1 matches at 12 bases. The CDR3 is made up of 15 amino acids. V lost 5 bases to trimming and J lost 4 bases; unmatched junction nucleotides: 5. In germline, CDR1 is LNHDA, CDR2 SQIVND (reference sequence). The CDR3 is CASSQGTGGSYGYTF. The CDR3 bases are TGTGCCAGTAGTCAAGGGACAGGGGGCTCCTATGGCTACACCTTC.

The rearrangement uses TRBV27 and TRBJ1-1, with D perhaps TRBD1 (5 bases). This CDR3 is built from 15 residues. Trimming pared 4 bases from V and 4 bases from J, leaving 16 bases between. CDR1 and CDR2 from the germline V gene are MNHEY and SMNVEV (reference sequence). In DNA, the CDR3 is TGTGCCAGCAGTTCAATTGATGGGGGGAGCACTGAAGCTTTCTTT. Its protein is CASSSIDGGSTEAFF.